The T cell receptor (beta chain) described here comes from a study of control samples from healthy donors and cancer patients. Only in-frame clones appear in the TCRdb table, and some are missing; sequencing was by immunoSEQ multiplex PCR. The sample lists about 110,000 clones, roughly 90% occurring once. Germline CDR1 SEHNR, CDR2 FQNEAQ (reference sequence). The CDR3 has 16 residues. V shed 1 base and J 3 bases; nucleotides not matched to a gene: 3. Sequenced input: PBMCs. The clonotype comes from a woman aged 55-69 years with lung cancer. The V call is TRBV7-9, the J call TRBJ1-5; 10 bases are shared with TRBD1. The DNA of the CDR3 is TGTGCCAGCAGCTTAGGGACAGGGGGATTCAATCAGCCCCAGCATTTT. This encodes CASSLGTGGFNQPQHF.